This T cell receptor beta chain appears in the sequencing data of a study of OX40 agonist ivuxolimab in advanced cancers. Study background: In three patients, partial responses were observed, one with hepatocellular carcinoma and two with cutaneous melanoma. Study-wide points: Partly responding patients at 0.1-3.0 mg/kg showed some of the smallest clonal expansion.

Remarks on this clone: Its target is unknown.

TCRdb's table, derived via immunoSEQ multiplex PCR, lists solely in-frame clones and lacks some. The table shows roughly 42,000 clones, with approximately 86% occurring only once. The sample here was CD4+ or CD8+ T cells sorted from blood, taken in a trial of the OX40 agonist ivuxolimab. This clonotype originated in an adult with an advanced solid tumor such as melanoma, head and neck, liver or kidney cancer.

The CDR3 here is CSVWTYGYTF. The CDR3 DNA reads as TGCAGCGTTTGGACGTATGGCTACACCTTC. The V call is TRBV29-1, the J call TRBJ1-2, with D unclear. Germline assignment: CDR1 SQVTM and CDR2 ANQGSEA. Trimming removed 5 bases at V and 5 bases at J, with 6 bases between. The CDR3 runs to 10 residues.